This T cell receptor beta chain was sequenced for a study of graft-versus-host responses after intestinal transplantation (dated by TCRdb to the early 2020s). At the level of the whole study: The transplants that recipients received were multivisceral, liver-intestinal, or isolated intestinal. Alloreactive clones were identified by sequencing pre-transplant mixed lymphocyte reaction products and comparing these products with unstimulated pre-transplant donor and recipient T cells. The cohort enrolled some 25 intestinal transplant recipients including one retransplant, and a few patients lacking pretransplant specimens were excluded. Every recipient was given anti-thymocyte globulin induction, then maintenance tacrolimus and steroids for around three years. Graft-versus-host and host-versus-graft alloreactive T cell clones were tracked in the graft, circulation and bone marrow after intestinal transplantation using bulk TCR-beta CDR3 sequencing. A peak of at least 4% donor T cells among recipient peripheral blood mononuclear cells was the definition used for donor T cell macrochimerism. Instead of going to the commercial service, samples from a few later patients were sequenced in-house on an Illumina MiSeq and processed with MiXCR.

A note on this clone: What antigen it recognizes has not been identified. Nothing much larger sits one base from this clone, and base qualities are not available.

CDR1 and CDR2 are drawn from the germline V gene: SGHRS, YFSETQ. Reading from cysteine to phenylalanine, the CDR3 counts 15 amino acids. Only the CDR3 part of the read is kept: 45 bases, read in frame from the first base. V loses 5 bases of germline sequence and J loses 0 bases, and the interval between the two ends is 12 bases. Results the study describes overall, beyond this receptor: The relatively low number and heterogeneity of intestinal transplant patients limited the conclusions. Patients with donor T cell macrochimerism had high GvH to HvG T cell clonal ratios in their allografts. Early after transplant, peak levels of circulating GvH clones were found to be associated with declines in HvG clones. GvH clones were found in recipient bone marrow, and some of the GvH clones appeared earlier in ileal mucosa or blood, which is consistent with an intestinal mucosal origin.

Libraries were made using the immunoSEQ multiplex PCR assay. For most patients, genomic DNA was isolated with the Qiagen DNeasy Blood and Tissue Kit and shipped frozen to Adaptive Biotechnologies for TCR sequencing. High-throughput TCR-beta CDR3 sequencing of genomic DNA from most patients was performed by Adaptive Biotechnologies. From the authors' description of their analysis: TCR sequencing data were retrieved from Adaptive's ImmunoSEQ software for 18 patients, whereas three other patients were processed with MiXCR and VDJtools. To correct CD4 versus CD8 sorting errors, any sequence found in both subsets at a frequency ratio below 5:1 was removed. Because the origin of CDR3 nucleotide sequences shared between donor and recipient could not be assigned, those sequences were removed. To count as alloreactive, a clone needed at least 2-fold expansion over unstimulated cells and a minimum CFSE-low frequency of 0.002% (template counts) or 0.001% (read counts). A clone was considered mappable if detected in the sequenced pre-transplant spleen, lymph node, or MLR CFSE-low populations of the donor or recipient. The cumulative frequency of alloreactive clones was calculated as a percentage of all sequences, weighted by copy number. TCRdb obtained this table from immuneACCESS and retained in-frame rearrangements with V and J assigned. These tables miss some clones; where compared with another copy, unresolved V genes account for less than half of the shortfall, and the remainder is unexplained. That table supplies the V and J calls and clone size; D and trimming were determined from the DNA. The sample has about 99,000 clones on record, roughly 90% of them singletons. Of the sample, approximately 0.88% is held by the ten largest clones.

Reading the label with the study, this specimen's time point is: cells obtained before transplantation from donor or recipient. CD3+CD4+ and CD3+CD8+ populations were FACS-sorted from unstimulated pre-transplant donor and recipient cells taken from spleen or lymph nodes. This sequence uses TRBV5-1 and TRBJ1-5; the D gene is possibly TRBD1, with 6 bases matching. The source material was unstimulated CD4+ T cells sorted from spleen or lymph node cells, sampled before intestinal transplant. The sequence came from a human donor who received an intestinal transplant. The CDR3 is CASSEGVGSNQPQHF. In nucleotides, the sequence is TGCGCCAGCAGTGAGGGGGTGGGTAGCAATCAGCCCCAGCATTTT. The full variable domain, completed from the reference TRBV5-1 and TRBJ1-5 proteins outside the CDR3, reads KAGVTQTPRYLIKTRGQQVTLSCSPISGHRSVSWYQQTPGQGLQFLFEYFSETQRNKGNFPGRFSGRQFSNSRSEMNVSTLELGDSALYLCASSEGVGSNQPQHFGDGTRLSIL.